These T cell receptor beta chains were read from a single sample in a study of long-term antiretroviral therapy in people with HIV. TCRdb's table, derived via immunoSEQ multiplex PCR, lists solely in-frame clones and lacks some. The repertoire has 15,000 or so clones, approximately 87% of them found once; the top ten carry around 12%. The sequenced sample was unsorted PBMCs, obtained 0.7 years before starting antiretroviral therapy. These receptors were obtained from a man aged 45-65 years with HIV. The CDR3 runs from the conserved cysteine through the conserved F or W. A D gene is named only where the DNA matches it firmly. Size is stated for part of the rows, as once, few or many counts, or as a class when the clone is expanded.

D gene: -
V gene: TRBV5-1
clone size: -
J gene: TRBJ1-1
CDR3 DNA: TGCGCCAGCAGCTTAATGGGGGCGCGTTCGAACACTGAAGCTTTCTTT
CDR3 protein: CASSLMGARSNTEAFF

D gene: -
V gene: TRBV18
clone size: -
J gene: TRBJ2-1
CDR3 DNA: TGTGCCAGCTCACCAGGGGCAGGCCATTACAATGAGCAGTTCTTC
CDR3 protein: CASSPGAGHYNEQFF

D gene: -
V gene: TRBV23-1
clone size: -
J gene: TRBJ1-1
CDR3 DNA: TGCGCCAGCACAGGCCGGGGAGCTTTCTTT
CDR3 protein: CASTGRGAFF

D gene: TRBD1
V gene: TRBV7-3
clone size: -
J gene: TRBJ1-5
CDR3 DNA: TGTGCCAGTACCACGGGACAGCTCTCCAATCAGCCCCAGCATTTT
CDR3 protein: CASTTGQLSNQPQHF

D gene: -
V gene: TRBV7-2
clone size: -
J gene: TRBJ2-5
CDR3 DNA: TGTGCCAGCAGCTTACAAGAGACCCAGTACTTC
CDR3 protein: CASSLQETQYF

D gene: -
V gene: TRBV5-1
clone size: -
J gene: TRBJ1-1
CDR3 DNA: TGCGCCAGCAGCTTGGCACCGGGACGTCTCATGAACACTGAAGCTTTCTTT
CDR3 protein: CASSLAPGRLMNTEAFF

D gene: TRBD1
V gene: TRBV4-3
clone size: -
J gene: TRBJ1-2
CDR3 DNA: TGCGCCAGCAGACGCGGACAGGGCTCTAACTATGGCTACACCTTC
CDR3 protein: CASRRGQGSNYGYTF

D gene: TRBD1
V gene: TRBV5-1
clone size: -
J gene: TRBJ2-2
CDR3 DNA: TGCGCCAGCAGCCAACCCACAGGGGGCGCGGCCACCGGGGAGCTGTTTTTT
CDR3 protein: CASSQPTGGAATGELFF

D gene: TRBD1
V gene: TRBV18
clone size: -
J gene: TRBJ1-3
CDR3 DNA: TGTGCCAGCTCACCACTTGGACAGGGTTCTTCCTCTGGAAACACCATATATTTT
CDR3 protein: CASSPLGQGSSSGNTIYF

D gene: -
V gene: TRBV29-1
clone size: -
J gene: TRBJ2-5
CDR3 DNA: TGCAGCGTTGAGCGCCTCCCGCAAGAGACCCAGTACTTC
CDR3 protein: CSVERLPQETQYF

D gene: -
V gene: TRBV4-3
clone size: -
J gene: TRBJ2-7
CDR3 DNA: TGCGCCAGCAGCCCTTCCTTAGACCTAAGCTACGAGCAGTACTTC
CDR3 protein: CASSPSLDLSYEQYF

D gene: TRBD2
V gene: TRBV6-5
clone size: -
J gene: TRBJ2-1
CDR3 DNA: TGTGCCAGCAGTTCTGCGGGGGAGTACAATGAGCAGTTCTTC
CDR3 protein: CASSSAGEYNEQFF

D gene: -
V gene: TRBV6-6
clone size: -
J gene: TRBJ2-3
CDR3 DNA: TGTGCCAGCAGTACCCTTATAGCGGGCACAGATACGCAGTATTTT
CDR3 protein: CASSTLIAGTDTQYF

D gene: -
V gene: TRBV19
clone size: -
J gene: TRBJ1-1
CDR3 DNA: TGTGCCAGTATCGGGCTCGGGGGGCCAAACACTGAAGCTTTCTTT
CDR3 protein: CASIGLGGPNTEAFF

D gene: -
V gene: TRBV27
clone size: -
J gene: TRBJ1-4
CDR3 DNA: TGTGCCAGCAGTTTGACAGCAACTAATGAAAAACTGTTTTTT
CDR3 protein: CASSLTATNEKLFF

D gene: TRBD1
V gene: TRBV5-6
clone size: -
J gene: TRBJ1-1
CDR3 DNA: TGTGCCAGCAGCCCGATGACAGGGTGGGAGGTAGCTTTCTTT
CDR3 protein: CASSPMTGWEVAFF

D gene: TRBD1
V gene: TRBV5-1
clone size: -
J gene: TRBJ1-1
CDR3 DNA: TGCGCCAGCAGCCAGACAGGGTTTCGAACTGAAGCTTTCTTT
CDR3 protein: CASSQTGFRTEAFF

D gene: -
V gene: TRBV15
clone size: once
J gene: TRBJ1-5
CDR3 DNA: TGTGCCACCAGCAGAGTGGGGAGAAATCAGCCCCAGCATTTT
CDR3 protein: CATSRVGRNQPQHF

D gene: -
V gene: TRBV5-6
clone size: few
J gene: TRBJ2-7
CDR3 DNA: TGTGCCAGCAGCTTTAGCTCCTACGAGCAGTACTTC
CDR3 protein: CASSFSSYEQYF

D gene: TRBD1
V gene: TRBV18
clone size: -
J gene: TRBJ1-2
CDR3 DNA: TGTGCCAGCTCACCTGTAGGGACAGACTACTATGGCTACACCTTC
CDR3 protein: CASSPVGTDYYGYTF

D gene: TRBD2
V gene: TRBV6-1
clone size: -
J gene: TRBJ2-7
CDR3 DNA: TGTGCCACCGAAGTGACTAGCGGGAGGGCCTACGAGCAGTACTTC
CDR3 protein: CATEVTSGRAYEQYF

D gene: -
V gene: TRBV4-3
clone size: -
J gene: TRBJ1-1
CDR3 DNA: TGCGCCAGCAGCCAAGACGGGGCAGGATCGAACACTGAAGCTTTCTTT
CDR3 protein: CASSQDGAGSNTEAFF

D gene: TRBD1
V gene: TRBV29-1
clone size: -
J gene: TRBJ1-1
CDR3 DNA: TGCAGCGTTGAAAATCCCGGACAGGGCAACACTGAAGCTTTCTTT
CDR3 protein: CSVENPGQGNTEAFF

D gene: TRBD1
V gene: TRBV15
clone size: -
J gene: TRBJ1-3
CDR3 DNA: TGTGCCACCAGCAGAGACCCCTACCGGACAGGGTCTGGAAACACCATATATTTT
CDR3 protein: CATSRDPYRTGSGNTIYF

D gene: -
V gene: TRBV6-1
clone size: -
J gene: TRBJ2-1
CDR3 DNA: TGTGCCAGCAGTGAAATGGGGTACCTCTCAGACTACAATGAGCAGTTCTTC
CDR3 protein: CASSEMGYLSDYNEQFF

D gene: -
V gene: TRBV19
clone size: medium-sized
J gene: TRBJ2-2
CDR3 DNA: TGTGCCAGTAGTCCCCGGACGGATGGTTCCGGGGAGCTGTTTTTT
CDR3 protein: CASSPRTDGSGELFF

D gene: -
V gene: TRBV5-5
clone size: -
J gene: TRBJ1-5
CDR3 DNA: TGTGCCAGCAGCTCACATCCCGTTGATCAGCCCCAGCATTTT
CDR3 protein: CASSSHPVDQPQHF

D gene: -
V gene: TRBV9
clone size: -
J gene: TRBJ1-2
CDR3 DNA: TGTGCCAGCAGCGTATTTGGTAGGGGAGGCTACACCTTC
CDR3 protein: CASSVFGRGGYTF

D gene: TRBD1
V gene: TRBV28
clone size: -
J gene: TRBJ1-2
CDR3 DNA: TGTGCCATACAGGGGTCAGCTAACTATGGCTACACCTTC
CDR3 protein: CAIQGSANYGYTF

D gene: -
V gene: TRBV6-1
clone size: -
J gene: TRBJ1-1
CDR3 DNA: TGTGCCAGCAGTTCAGAACAGGTGAGCACTGAAGCTTTCTTT
CDR3 protein: CASSSEQVSTEAFF

D gene: TRBD1
V gene: TRBV11-1
clone size: -
J gene: TRBJ2-1
CDR3 DNA: TGTGCCAGCAGCTCGGACAGGGCCCTCCATGAGCAGTTCTTC
CDR3 protein: CASSSDRALHEQFF

D gene: -
V gene: TRBV5-8
clone size: -
J gene: TRBJ2-2
CDR3 DNA: TGTGCCAGCAGCTTGGGACAGGTTGACTACACCGGGGAGCTGTTTTTT
CDR3 protein: CASSLGQVDYTGELFF

D gene: -
V gene: TRBV2
clone size: -
J gene: TRBJ2-7
CDR3 DNA: TGTGCCAGCACTAGCTCCTACGAGCAGTACTTC
CDR3 protein: CASTSSYEQYF

D gene: TRBD1
V gene: TRBV6-5
clone size: -
J gene: TRBJ1-2
CDR3 DNA: TGTGCCAGCACCCGAGGACAGGTGACCAACTACACCTTC
CDR3 protein: CASTRGQVTNYTF

D gene: TRBD2
V gene: TRBV9
clone size: -
J gene: TRBJ2-5
CDR3 DNA: TGTGCCAGCAGCTTCAGCGGGAATGGAGAGACCCAGTACTTC
CDR3 protein: CASSFSGNGETQYF

D gene: TRBD1
V gene: TRBV28
clone size: -
J gene: TRBJ1-2
CDR3 DNA: TGTGCCAGCAGTTTAATGGGGCGGGGGACAGCTAACTATGGCTACACCTTC
CDR3 protein: CASSLMGRGTANYGYTF

D gene: -
V gene: TRBV29-1
clone size: -
J gene: TRBJ1-2
CDR3 DNA: TGCAGCGTTGAATCTCCAAAAGAATCGCGTGGCTACACCTTC
CDR3 protein: CSVESPKESRGYTF

D gene: -
V gene: TRBV2
clone size: -
J gene: TRBJ1-5
CDR3 DNA: TGTGCCAGCAGGGAACCAGGGAATAGCAATCAGCCCCAGCATTTT
CDR3 protein: CASREPGNSNQPQHF

D gene: TRBD2
V gene: TRBV6-5
clone size: -
J gene: TRBJ2-5
CDR3 DNA: TGTGCCAGCGGTAGTGGGACTAGCGGATCATCGGTGGACTTC
CDR3 protein: CASGSGTSGSSVDF

D gene: TRBD2
V gene: TRBV27
clone size: -
J gene: TRBJ2-4
CDR3 DNA: TGTGCCAGCAGAAACGGGACTAGCGGGATGTACATTCAGTACTTC
CDR3 protein: CASRNGTSGMYIQYF

D gene: TRBD2
V gene: TRBV5-1
clone size: -
J gene: TRBJ2-7
CDR3 DNA: TGCGCCAGCAGCCAAGGGACTAGCGGACCCTACGAGCAGTACTTC
CDR3 protein: CASSQGTSGPYEQYF

D gene: TRBD1
V gene: TRBV5-5
clone size: -
J gene: TRBJ1-1
CDR3 DNA: TGTGCCAGCAGCTCCCGGGACAGACAGAACACTGAAGCTTTCTTT
CDR3 protein: CASSSRDRQNTEAFF

D gene: -
V gene: TRBV5-1
clone size: -
J gene: TRBJ2-7
CDR3 DNA: TGCGCCAGCAGCTTCGGGTACACCTACGAGCAGTACTTC
CDR3 protein: CASSFGYTYEQYF

D gene: -
V gene: TRBV15
clone size: -
J gene: TRBJ2-7
CDR3 DNA: TGTGCCACCAGCAGGGACCTTACCTACGAGCAGTACTTC
CDR3 protein: CATSRDLTYEQYF

D gene: TRBD1
V gene: TRBV7-9
clone size: -
J gene: TRBJ1-2
CDR3 DNA: TGTGCCAGCAGCCTACAAACGGGCGAGGGGGCAGGCTACACCTTC
CDR3 protein: CASSLQTGEGAGYTF